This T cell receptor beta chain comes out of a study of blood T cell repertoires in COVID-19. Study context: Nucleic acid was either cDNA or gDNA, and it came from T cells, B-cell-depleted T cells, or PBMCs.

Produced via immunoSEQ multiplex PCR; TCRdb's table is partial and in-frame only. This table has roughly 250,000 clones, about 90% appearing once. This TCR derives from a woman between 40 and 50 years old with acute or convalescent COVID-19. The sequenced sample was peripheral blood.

As DNA, the CDR3 is TGTGCCAGCAGCTTAATCGCGAACACCGGGGAGCTGTTTTTT. Translation: CASSLIANTGELFF. The chain carries TRBV11-2 and TRBJ2-2; no clear D. Deletions cut 2 bases from V and 0 bases from J, with 4 bases between. Germline values: CDR1 SGHAT, CDR2 FQNNGV. The CDR3 is 14 residues long.